This passage covers 9 T cell receptor beta chains from one sample sequenced in a study of early T cells in non-severe SARS-CoV-2 infection. TCRdb called the 5' RACE reads again in MiXCR, with one record for every CDR3 protein. The data contain 65,000 to 80,000 distinct CDR3 sequences, about 13% of them singletons. Sequencing was carried out using whole blood. The receptor set was obtained from an adult who was a healthcare worker with PCR-confirmed SARS-CoV-2 infection or an uninfected control (not recorded which).

At least ten counts were recorded for this clonotype. The chain is built from TRBV10-3 and TRBJ1-6, with 8 bases that match TRBD1. With V trimmed by 4 bases and J by 5 bases, 1 base remained unmatched. CDR1 ENHRY and CDR2 SYGVKD come from the germline V gene. CDR3 length equals 14 residues. The CDR3 spells CAISVDRDNSPLHF. DNA for the CDR3: TGTGCCATCAGTGTGGACAGGGATAATTCACCCCTCCACTTT.

The rearrangement links TRBV12-3 or TRBV12-4 to TRBJ2-4; maybe TRBD2 (5 bases). The ends were cut back, 4 bases at V and 0 bases at J, with 13 bases in the middle. The CDR3 runs 16 residues. Written as DNA, the CDR3 is TGTGCCAGCAGTTCCCCTCTAGGACTAGCCAAAAACATTCAGTACTTC. As protein: CASSSPLGLAKNIQYF.

This clonotype was seen at least ten times. The chain joins TRBV24-1 to TRBJ2-3; D may be TRBD2 (5 bases). V lost 7 bases and J lost 6, with 13 bases in between. Germline V gene data show CDR1 as KGHDR and CDR2 as SFDVKD. The CDR3 runs 13 residues. CDR3 bases: TGTGCCACCAGGGGATTAGCGTCGGATACGCAGTATTTT. Translation: CATRGLASDTQYF.

The CDR3 region is CSVEPQETQYF. CDR3 bases: TGCAGCGTCGAACCCCAAGAGACCCAGTACTTC. This chain uses TRBV29-1 with TRBJ2-5; no clear D. This CDR3 is 11 amino acids long. Between the trimmed V and J ends, which lost 6 bases and 1 base, there was a span of 6 bases. CDR1 and CDR2 (germline): SQVTM, ANQGSEA.

There are many counts of this clonotype. The rearrangement links TRBV27 to TRBJ1-5; tentatively, D is TRBD1 (5 bases). The CDR3 length is 14 residues. Per germline, CDR1 MNHEY and CDR2 SMNVEV (reference sequence). Deletions cut 2 bases from V and 5 bases from J, with 10 bases between. The CDR3 DNA sequence: TGTGCCAGCAGTTTAAGGGGAAACGATCAGCCCCAGCATTTT. Its protein is CASSLRGNDQPQHF.

This clonotype showed up many times. For the CDR3, the DNA is TGCGCCAGCAGGAGGGACTCTAATGAAAAACTGTTTTTT. This encodes CASRRDSNEKLFF. This chain uses TRBV10-2 with TRBJ1-4; tentative D call: TRBD1 (5 bases). CDR3 length: 13 residues. V was shortened by 6 bases and J by 3 bases, with 8 bases between the two germline ends. CDR1 is WSHSY and CDR2 is SAAADI in the germline V gene.

Ten or more counts support this clonotype. A read error may produce the germline difference seen at one junction end. V usage is TRBV7-9 and J usage is TRBJ1-1, with 9 bases that match TRBD1. Germline V gene lookup returns CDR1 SEHNR and CDR2 FQNEAQ (reference sequence). This CDR3 is built from 15 residues. Here the CDR3 DNA reads TGTGCCAGCAGCTTGGGTCCGGGACAGGGAACTGAAGTTTTCTTT. Translated: CASSLGPGQGTEVFF.

In its sample, this clonotype was seen many times. This chain joins TRBV18 and TRBJ2-1, with TRBD2 matching over 10 bases. The J segment lost 7 bases and the V segment lost 0 bases, leaving 6 bases of the junction unmatched. The CDR3 loop spans 16 amino acids. Germline V lookup: CDR1 KGHSH, CDR2 LQKENI. This chain's CDR3 is CASSPPTLAGANEQFF. CDR3 DNA sequence: TGTGCCAGCTCACCACCGACCCTAGCGGGAGCTAATGAGCAGTTCTTC.

The rearrangement joins TRBV7-8 to TRBJ1-1, with D perhaps TRBD1 (5 bases). The V end was cut by 4 bases, the J end by 4 bases, with 13 bases between. The CDR3 is 14 residues long. Germline loops: CDR1 SGHVS, CDR2 FQNEAQ. The CDR3 here is CASSSPARVTEAFF. The CDR3 DNA sequence: TGTGCCAGCAGCTCCCCCGCCAGGGTCACTGAAGCTTTCTTT.